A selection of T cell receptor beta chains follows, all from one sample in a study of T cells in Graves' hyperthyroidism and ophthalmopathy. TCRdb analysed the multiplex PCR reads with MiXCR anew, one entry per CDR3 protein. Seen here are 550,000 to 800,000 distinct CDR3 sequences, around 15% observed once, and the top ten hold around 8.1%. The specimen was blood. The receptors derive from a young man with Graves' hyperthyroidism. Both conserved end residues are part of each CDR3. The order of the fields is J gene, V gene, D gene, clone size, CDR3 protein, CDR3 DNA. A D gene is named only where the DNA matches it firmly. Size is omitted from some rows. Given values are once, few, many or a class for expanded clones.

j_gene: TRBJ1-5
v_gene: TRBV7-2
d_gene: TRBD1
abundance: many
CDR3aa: CASSVGTGRGQPQHF
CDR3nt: TGTGCCAGCAGCGTAGGGACAGGGAGAGGTCAGCCCCAGCATTTT

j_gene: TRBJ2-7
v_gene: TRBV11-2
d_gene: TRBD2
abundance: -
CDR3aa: CASSSTLGGEGQYF
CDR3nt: TGTGCCAGCAGCTCCACCCTGGGAGGGGAAGGGCAGTACTTC

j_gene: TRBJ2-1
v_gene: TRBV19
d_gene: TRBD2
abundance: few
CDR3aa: CASRKVAGNNEQFF
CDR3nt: TGTGCCAGTAGAAAGGTAGCGGGAAACAATGAGCAGTTCTTC

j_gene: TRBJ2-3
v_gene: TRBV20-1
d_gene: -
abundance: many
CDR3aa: CSAYTPGTDTQYF
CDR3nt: TGCAGTGCCTATACCCCCGGCACAGATACGCAGTATTTT

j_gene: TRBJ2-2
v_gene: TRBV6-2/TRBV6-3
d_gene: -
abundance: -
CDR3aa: CAGSYSNTGELFF
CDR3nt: TGTGCCGGCAGTTACTCTAACACCGGGGAGCTGTTTTTT

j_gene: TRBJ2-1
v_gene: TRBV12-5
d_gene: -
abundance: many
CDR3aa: CASGLPGGHEQFF
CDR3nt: TGTGCTAGTGGTTTGCCTGGGGGGCATGAGCAGTTCTTC

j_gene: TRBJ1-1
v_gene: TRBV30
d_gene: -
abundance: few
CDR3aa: CAYVMNTEAFF
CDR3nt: TGTGCCTACGTAATGAACACTGAAGCTTTCTTT

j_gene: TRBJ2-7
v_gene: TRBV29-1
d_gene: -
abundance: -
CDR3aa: CSVGGAEQYF
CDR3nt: TGCAGCGTAGGAGGGGCCGAGCAGTACTTC

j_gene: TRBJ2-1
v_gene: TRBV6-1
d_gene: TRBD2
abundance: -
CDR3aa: CASSLGLAGVIEQFF
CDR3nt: TGTGCCAGCAGTTTGGGACTAGCGGGAGTAATTGAGCAGTTCTTC

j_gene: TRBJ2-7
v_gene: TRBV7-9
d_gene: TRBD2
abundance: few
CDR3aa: CASSPSWTSGRYEQCF
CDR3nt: TGTGCCAGCAGCCCGAGTTGGACTAGCGGGAGGTACGAGCAGTGCTTC

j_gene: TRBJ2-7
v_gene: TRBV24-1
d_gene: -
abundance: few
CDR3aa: CATSDTDSYEQYF
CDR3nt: TGTGCCACCAGTGACACTGACAGCTACGAGCAGTACTTC

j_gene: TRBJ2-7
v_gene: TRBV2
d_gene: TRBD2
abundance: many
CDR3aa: CASIISGSSHEQYF
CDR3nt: TGTGCCAGCATTATTAGCGGGAGTTCCCACGAGCAGTACTTC

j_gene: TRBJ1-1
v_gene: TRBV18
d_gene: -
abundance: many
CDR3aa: CASSPLGARRGTEAFF
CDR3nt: TGTGCCAGCTCACCTTTGGGGGCGCGAAGGGGCACTGAAGCTTTCTTT

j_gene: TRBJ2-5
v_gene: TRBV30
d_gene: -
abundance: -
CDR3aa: CAWSDIRGLETQYF
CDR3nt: TGTGCCTGGAGTGATATCAGGGGTTTGGAGACCCAGTACTTC

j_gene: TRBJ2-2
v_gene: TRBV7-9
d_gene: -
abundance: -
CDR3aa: CASSLVRGHLLSLNTGELFF
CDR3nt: TGTGCCAGCAGCTTAGTACGGGGCCATCTTCTTTCTTTGAACACCGGGGAGCTGTTTTTT

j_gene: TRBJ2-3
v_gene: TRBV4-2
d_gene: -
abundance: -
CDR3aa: CASSQGLLYTQYF
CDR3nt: TGTGCCAGCAGCCAAGGACTTCTATATACGCAGTATTTT

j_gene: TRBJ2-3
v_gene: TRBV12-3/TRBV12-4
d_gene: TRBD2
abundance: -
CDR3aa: CASSLVLGGGTDTQYF
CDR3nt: TGTGCCAGCAGTTTAGTGTTGGGGGGGGGCACAGATACGCAGTATTTT

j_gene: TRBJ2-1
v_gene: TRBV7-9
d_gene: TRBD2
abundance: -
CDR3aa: CVSSLEAGAWHEQFF
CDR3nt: TGTGTCAGCAGCTTAGAAGCGGGAGCCTGGCATGAGCAGTTCTTC

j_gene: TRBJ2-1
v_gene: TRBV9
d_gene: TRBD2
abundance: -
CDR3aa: CASSSTSGSHNEQFF
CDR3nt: TGTGCCAGCAGCTCCACTAGCGGGAGCCACAATGAGCAGTTCTTC

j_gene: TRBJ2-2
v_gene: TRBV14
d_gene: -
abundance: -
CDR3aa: CASSQVIRATGELFF
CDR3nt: TGTGCCAGCAGCCAAGTAATCAGGGCCACCGGGGAGCTGTTTTTT

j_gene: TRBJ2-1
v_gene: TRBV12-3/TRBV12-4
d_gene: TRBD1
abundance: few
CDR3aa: CASRQGVSYNEQFF
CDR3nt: TGTGCCAGCAGGCAGGGGGTTTCCTACAATGAGCAGTTCTTC

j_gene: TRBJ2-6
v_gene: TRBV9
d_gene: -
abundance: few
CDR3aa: CASSESGFSGANVLTF
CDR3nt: TGTGCCAGCAGCGAATCGGGTTTCTCTGGGGCCAACGTCCTGACTTTC

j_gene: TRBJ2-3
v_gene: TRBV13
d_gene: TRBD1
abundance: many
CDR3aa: CASSPPGTGTDTQYF
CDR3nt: TGTGCCAGCAGCCCCCCGGGGACAGGCACAGATACGCAGTATTTT

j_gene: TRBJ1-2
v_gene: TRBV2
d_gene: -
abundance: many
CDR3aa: CASSEMSYGYTF
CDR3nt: TGTGCCAGCAGTGAAATGTCCTATGGCTACACCTTC

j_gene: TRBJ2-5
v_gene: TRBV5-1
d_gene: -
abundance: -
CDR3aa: CASSFGERGAQETQYF
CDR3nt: TGCGCCAGCAGCTTCGGGGAGAGAGGGGCCCAAGAGACCCAGTACTTC

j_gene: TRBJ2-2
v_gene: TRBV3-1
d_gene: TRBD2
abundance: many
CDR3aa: CASSHGLANTGELFF
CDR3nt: TGTGCCAGCAGCCATGGACTAGCGAACACCGGGGAGCTGTTTTTT

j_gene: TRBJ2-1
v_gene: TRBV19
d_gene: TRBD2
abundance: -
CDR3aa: CASRSTSGGYNEQFF
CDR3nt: TGTGCCAGTAGGTCGACTAGCGGGGGTTACAATGAGCAGTTCTTC

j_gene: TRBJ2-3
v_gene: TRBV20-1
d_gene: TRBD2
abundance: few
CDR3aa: CSARSGTSGREYF
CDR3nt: TGCAGTGCTAGATCCGGGACTAGCGGGAGGGAGTATTTT

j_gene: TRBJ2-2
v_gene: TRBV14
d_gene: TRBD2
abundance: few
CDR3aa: CASSQVAGGTGELFF
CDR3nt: TGTGCCAGCAGCCAAGTGGCGGGAGGGACCGGGGAGCTGTTTTTT

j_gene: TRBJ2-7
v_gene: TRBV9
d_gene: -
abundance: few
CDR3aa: CASSVGPDGTYEQYF
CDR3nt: TGTGCCAGCAGCGTAGGTCCGGACGGAACCTACGAGCAGTACTTC

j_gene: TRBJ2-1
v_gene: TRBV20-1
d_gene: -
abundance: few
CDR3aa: CSVLREREQFF
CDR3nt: TGCAGTGTTTTGAGGGAGCGGGAGCAGTTCTTC

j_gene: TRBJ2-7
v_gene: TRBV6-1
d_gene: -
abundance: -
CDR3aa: CASSVALAPAGEQYF
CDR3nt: TGTGCCAGCAGTGTAGCATTAGCTCCTGCAGGTGAGCAGTACTTC

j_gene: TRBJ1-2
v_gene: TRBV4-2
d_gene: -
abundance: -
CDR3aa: CASSHLGETDNGYTF
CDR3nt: TGTGCCAGCAGCCATCTGGGGGAGACCGACAATGGCTACACCTTC

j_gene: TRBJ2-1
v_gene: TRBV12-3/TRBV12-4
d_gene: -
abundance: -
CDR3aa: CASSSTNNEQFF
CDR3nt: TGTGCCAGCAGTTCCACCAATAATGAGCAGTTCTTC

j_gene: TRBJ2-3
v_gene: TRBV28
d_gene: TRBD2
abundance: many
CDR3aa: CASRGGRDTQYF
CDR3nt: TGTGCCAGCAGAGGCGGGAGGGATACGCAGTATTTT

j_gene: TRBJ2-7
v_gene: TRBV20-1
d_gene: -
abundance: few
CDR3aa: CSAPRTVYEQYF
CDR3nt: TGCAGTGCACCCAGGACCGTTTACGAGCAGTACTTC

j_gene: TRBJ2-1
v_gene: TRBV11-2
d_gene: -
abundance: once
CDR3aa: CASSFSAGGLNEQFF
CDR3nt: TGTGCCAGCAGCTTCTCGGCTGGGGGTTTGAATGAGCAGTTCTTC

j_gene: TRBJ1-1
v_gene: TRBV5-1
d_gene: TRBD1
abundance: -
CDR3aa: CASSPRDSYTEAFF
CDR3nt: TGCGCCAGCAGCCCCCGGGACAGTTACACTGAAGCTTTCTTT

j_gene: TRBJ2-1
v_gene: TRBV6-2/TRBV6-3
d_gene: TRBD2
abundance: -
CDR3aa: CASSFLTSGRVNEQFF
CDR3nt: TGTGCCAGCAGTTTCTTGACTAGCGGGAGGGTCAATGAGCAGTTCTTC

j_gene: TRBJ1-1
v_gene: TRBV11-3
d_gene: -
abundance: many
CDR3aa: CASSFEGLHTEAFF
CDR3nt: TGTGCCAGCAGCTTCGAGGGGCTCCACACTGAAGCTTTCTTT

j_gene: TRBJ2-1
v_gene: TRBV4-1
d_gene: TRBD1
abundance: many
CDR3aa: CASSQGQGADEQFF
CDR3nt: TGCGCCAGCAGCCAAGGACAGGGGGCAGATGAGCAGTTCTTC

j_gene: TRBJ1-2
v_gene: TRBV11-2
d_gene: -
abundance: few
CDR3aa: CASSPVGGINYGYTF
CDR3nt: TGTGCCAGCAGCCCGGTTGGGGGGATAAACTATGGCTACACCTTC

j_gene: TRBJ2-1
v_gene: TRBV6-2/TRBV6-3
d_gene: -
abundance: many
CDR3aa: CASSYVDFARHEQFF
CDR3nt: TGTGCCAGCAGTTACGTGGATTTCGCCCGGCATGAGCAGTTCTTC

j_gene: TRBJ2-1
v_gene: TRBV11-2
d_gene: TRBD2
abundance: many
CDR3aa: CASSSGLAGFNEQFF
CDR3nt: TGTGCCAGCAGCTCGGGACTAGCGGGGTTTAATGAGCAGTTCTTC

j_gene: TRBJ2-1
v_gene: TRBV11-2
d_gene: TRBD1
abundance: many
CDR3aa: CASSLGPGTGNEQFF
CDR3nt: TGTGCCAGCAGCTTAGGCCCCGGGACAGGGAATGAGCAGTTCTTC

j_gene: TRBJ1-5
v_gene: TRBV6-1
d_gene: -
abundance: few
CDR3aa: CASSTSQGLGNQPQHF
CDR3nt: TGTGCCAGCAGTACATCACAGGGTTTGGGCAATCAGCCCCAGCATTTT

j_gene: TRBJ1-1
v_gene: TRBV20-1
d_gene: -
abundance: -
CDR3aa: CSASSPGRNTEAFF
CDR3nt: TGCAGTGCTAGTTCTCCGGGGAGGAACACTGAAGCTTTCTTT

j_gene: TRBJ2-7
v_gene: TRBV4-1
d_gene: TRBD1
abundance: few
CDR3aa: CASSRGQGVTYEQYF
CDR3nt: TGCGCCAGCAGCCGTGGACAGGGGGTTACCTACGAGCAGTACTTC

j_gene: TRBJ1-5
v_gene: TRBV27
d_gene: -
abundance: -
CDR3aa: CASSPQVRGPQHF
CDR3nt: TGTGCCAGCAGCCCACAGGTCAGGGGGCCCCAGCATTTT

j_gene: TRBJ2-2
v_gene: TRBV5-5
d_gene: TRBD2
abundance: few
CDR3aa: CASSSRLAGVAGELFF
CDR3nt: TGTGCCAGCAGCTCCCGACTAGCGGGAGTTGCCGGGGAGCTGTTTTTT

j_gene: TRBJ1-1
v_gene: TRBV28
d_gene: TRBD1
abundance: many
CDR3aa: CASSSTGAQTEAFF
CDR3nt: TGTGCCAGCAGCTCAACAGGGGCTCAAACTGAAGCTTTCTTT

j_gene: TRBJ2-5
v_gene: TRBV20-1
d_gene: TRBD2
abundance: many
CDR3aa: CSAIVLAGDQETQYF
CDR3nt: TGCAGTGCTATTGTACTAGCGGGAGATCAAGAGACCCAGTACTTC

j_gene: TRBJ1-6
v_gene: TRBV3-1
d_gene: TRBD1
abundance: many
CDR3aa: CASSQGTDRRFPLHF
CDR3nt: TGTGCCAGCAGCCAAGGAACGGACAGGCGGTTTCCCCTCCACTTT

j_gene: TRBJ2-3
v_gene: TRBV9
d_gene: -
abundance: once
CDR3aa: CASSVDQAVADTQYF
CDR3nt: TGTGCCAGCAGCGTAGACCAGGCAGTTGCAGATACGCAGTATTTT

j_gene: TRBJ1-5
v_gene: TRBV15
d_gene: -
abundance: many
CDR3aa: CATSRPSVGQPQHF
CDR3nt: TGTGCCACCAGCAGACCATCCGTAGGTCAGCCCCAGCATTTT

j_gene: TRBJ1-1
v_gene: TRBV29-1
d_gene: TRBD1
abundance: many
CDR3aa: CSADRGLNTEAFF
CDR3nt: TGCAGCGCAGACAGGGGGCTGAACACTGAAGCTTTCTTT

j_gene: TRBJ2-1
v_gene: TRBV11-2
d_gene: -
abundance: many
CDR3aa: CASSFRDSSSGYYNEQFF
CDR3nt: TGTGCCAGCAGCTTCCGGGACAGCTCTAGCGGGTACTACAATGAGCAGTTCTTC